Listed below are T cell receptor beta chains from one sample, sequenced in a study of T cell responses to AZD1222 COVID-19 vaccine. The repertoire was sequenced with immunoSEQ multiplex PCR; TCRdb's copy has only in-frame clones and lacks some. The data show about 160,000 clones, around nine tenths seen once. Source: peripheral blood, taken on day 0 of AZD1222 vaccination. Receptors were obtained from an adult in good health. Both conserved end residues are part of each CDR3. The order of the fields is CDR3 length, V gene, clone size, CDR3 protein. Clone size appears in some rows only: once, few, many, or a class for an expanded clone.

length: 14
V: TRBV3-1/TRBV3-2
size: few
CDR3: CASSPVQGRYEQYF

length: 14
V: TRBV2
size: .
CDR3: CASNTGSSGNTIYF

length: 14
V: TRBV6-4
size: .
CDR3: CASRQTGSDYGYTF

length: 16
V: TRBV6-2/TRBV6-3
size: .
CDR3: CASSRTSGGNTDTQYF

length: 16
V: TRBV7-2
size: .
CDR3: CASSLVARGPGYGYTF

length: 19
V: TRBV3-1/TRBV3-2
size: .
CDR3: CASSQLTMGRFIENTEAFF

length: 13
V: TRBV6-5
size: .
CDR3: CASSSIMADTQYF

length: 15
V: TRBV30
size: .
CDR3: CAWSVWGGQDTEAFF

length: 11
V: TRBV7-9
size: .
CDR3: CASREVYEQFF

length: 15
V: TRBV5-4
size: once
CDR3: CASSLARGANSPLHF

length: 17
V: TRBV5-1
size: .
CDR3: CASSPEGTRVGNTEAFF

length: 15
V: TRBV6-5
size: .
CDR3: CASSSQPGSPGGYTF

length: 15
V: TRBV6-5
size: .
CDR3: CASSPPRQGTYEQYF

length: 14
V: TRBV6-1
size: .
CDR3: CASSEAPGFYEQYF

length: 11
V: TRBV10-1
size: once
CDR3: CASIMRRESVF

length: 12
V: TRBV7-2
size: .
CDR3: CASSSIRDGYTF

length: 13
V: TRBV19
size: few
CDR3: CATAGQYNSPLHF

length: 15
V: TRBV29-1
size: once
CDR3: CSVDGRTGGGETQYF

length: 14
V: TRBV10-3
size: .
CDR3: CAIKASGEDYGYTF

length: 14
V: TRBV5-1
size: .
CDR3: CASSFQGDADTQYF

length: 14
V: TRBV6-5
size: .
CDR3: CASPDREGNQPQHF

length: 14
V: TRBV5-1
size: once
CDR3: CASSAQGPGNTIYF

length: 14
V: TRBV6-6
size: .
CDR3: CASSRGRGGEKLFF

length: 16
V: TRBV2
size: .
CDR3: CASSTPPGTYNEKLFF

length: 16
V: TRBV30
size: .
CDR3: CAWSVRRGVGNTEAFF

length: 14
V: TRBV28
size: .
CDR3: CASKQGGIGTEAFF

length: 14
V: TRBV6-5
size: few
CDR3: CASRWEAYNSPLHF

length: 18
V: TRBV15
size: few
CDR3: CATSRDRQGLAANEKLFF

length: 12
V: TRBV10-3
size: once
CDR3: CAISAGTYEQYF

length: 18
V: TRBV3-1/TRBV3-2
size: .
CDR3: CASSQTTGTGGTGNTIYF

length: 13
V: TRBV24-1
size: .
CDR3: CATSDWDREKQYF

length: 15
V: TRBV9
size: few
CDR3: CASSAGASSYNEQFF

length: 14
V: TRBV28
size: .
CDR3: CASSLGTSNDEQFF

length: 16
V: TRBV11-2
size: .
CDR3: CASSFGTGTSNYGYTF

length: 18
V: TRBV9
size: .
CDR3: CASSGRVVWGRGATEAFF

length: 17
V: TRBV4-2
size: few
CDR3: CASSHPPAGLNTGELFF

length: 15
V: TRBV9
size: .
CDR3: CASSARSNVGTEAFF

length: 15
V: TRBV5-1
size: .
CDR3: CASSLVGGDTTEAFF

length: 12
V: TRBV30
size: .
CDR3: CAWSFQGYEQYF

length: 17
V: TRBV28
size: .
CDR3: CASSFMTAPSHNQPQHF

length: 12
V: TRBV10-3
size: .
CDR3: CAISEGEGPLHF

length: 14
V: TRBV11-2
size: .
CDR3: CASSLLLTGYEQYF

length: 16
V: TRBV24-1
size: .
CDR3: CATSDSRDVDGNTIYF

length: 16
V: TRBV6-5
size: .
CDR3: CASSYRGTSGGAEQFF

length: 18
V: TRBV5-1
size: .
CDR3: CASSPLPAGTVLDTEAFF

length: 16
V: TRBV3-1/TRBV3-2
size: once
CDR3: CASSPRGVMVNTEAFF

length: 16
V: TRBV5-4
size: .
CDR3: CASSSAGLAITDTQYF

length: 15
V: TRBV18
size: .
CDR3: CASSPDSGQLSGYTF

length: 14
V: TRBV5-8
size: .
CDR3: CASSSGIYGAEAFF

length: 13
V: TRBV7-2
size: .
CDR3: CASSPEIGDTQYF

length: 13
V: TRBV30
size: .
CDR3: CAWSLADRNEQFF

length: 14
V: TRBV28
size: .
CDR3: CASSLAGRDTEAFF

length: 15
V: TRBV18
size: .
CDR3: CASSQGQGAIQPQHF

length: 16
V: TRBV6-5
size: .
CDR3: CASSYSRLAGAYEQFF

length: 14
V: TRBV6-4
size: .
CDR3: CASSEEDSHNEQFF